This T cell receptor (beta chain) originates from a study of identical twins' blood T cells. Study details: Roughly 6 alpha and about 6 beta libraries together yielded some 50 million reads. General observations from the study: Mainly, cloneset size products determined shared clonotypes, twins included. Twins shared more top CDR3 clonotypes than unrelated donors did.

As to this clonotype: Antigen: not known.

V dropped 1 base and J dropped 6; count of bases not matched to a gene: 6. This CDR3 is 15 amino acids long. Germline V gives CDR1 SEHNR, CDR2 FQNEAQ (reference sequence). MiXCR, run by TCRdb on the 5' RACE reads, gives a single entry per CDR3 protein. This sample has roughly 380,000 distinct CDR3 sequences, with about 28% found just once. This sequence originates from a woman between 18 and 50 years old in good health. The rearrangement links TRBV7-9 to TRBJ1-5, with TRBD1 identical over 7 bases. Sequencing input: PBMCs. CDR3 amino acids: CASSLGDSYLQPQHF. As DNA, the CDR3 is TGTGCCAGCAGCTTAGGGGACAGCTACCTTCAGCCCCAGCATTTT.